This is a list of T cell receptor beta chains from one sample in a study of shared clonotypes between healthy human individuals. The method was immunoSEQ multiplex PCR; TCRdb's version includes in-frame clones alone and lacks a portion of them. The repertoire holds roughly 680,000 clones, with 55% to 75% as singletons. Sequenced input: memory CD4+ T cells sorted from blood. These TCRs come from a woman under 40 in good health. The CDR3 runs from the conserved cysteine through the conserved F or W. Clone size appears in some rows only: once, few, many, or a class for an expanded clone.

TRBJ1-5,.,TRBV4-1,CASSQVSGVNQPQHF
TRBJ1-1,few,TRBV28,CASTDSLTRRTEAFF
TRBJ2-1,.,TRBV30,CAWSTSSGTSGRWGYNEQFF
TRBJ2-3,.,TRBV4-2,CASSQDVGRRQGNTDTQYF
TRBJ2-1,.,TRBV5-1,CASGLAVGYEQFF
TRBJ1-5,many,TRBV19,CASSEGGGNQPQHF
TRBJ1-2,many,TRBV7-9,CASSKDEDGYTF
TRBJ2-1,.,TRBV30,CAWAGTVLLGEQFF
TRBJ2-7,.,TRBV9,CASSVADRVNEQYF
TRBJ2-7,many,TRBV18,CASSSKTTKGYYGGDEQYF
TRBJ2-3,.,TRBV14,CASSQHTASGKLGTDTQYF
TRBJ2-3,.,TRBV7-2,CASSPGLAYRTDTQYF
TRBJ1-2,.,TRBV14,CASSQALSRVSDGYTF
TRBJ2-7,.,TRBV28,CASSLSPGYEQYF
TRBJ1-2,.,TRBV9,CASSVAGANYGYTF
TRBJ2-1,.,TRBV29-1,CSAAGTSGIGQFF
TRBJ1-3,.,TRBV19,CASSTRGGQVSGNTIYF
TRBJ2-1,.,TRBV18,CASSPQEVGGGYNEQFF
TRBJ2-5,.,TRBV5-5,CASTEAQGRKTQYF
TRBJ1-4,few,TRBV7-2,CASSLQGRNEKLFF
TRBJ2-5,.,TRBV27,CASSPGLLSGETQYF
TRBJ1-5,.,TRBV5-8,CASSLMAGASNQPQHF
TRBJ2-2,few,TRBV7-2,CASSAHLLQGTGELFF
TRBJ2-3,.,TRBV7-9,CASSLSGGVSTDTQYF
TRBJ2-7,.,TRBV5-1,CASSFGQVGEQYF
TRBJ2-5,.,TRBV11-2,CASSHPLETQYF
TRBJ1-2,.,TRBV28,CASSSGTSYVSNYGYTF
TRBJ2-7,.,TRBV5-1,CASSFSGRADEQYF
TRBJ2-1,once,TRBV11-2,CASSPRTSEYNEQFF
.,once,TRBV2,CASSGAVTYEQYF
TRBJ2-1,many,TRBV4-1,CASSQANMGLATNEQFF
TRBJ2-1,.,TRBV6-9,CASRKIQRESTEQFF
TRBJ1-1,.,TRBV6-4,CASSDSSLNTEAFF
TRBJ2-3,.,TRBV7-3,CASSSGLAGLTDTQYF
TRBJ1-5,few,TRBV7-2,CASSFGDQPQHF
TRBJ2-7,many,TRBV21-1,CASSISGQGRYEQYF
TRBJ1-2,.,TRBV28,CASSSGPGAAGYTF
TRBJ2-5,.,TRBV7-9,CASSSGTSGQETQYF
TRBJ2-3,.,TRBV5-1,CASSYPGPTDTQYF
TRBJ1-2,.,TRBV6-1,CASSEHVRVHGYTF
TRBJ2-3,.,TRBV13,CASSRTGQGKVTDTQYF
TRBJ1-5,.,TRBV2,CASSEHRGNQPQHF
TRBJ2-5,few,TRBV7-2,CASSSGTSGRETQYF
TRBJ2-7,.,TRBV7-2,CASRDGGANSYEQYF
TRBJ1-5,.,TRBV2,CASSAKGQPNQPQHF